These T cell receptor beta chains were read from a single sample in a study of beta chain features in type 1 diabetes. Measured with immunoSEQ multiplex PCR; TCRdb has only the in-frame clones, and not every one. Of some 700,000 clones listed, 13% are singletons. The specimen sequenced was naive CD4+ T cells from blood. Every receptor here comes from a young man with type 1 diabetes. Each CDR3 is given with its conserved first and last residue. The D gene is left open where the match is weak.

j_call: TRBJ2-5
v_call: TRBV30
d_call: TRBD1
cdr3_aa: CAWSLTGGRETQYF

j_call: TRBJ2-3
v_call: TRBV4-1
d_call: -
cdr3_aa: CASSQDRVSTDTQYF

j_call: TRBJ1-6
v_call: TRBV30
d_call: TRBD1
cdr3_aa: CALTGTVYSPLHF

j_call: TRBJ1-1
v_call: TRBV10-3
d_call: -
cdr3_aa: CAISPGLPEAFF

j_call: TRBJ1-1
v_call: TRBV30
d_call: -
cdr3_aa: CAWSVIGVLEAFF

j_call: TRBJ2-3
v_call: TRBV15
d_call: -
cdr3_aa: CATSRDQTGRSTDTQYF

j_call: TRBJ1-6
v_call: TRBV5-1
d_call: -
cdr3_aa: CASSSTSSWDSPLHF

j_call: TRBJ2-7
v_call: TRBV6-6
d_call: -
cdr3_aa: CASSYSTWGLLYEQYF

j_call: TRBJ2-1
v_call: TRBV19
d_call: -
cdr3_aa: CASIKRPASSYNEQFF

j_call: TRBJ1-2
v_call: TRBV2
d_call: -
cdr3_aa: CASSYREMGGYTF